Following are 12 T cell receptor beta chains from one sample sequenced in a study of cytomegalovirus exposure and HLA in healthy donors. PCR used 60 Vbeta primers and 13 Jbeta primers. Here immunoSEQ multiplex PCR was the method, and the copy in TCRdb shows in-frame clones only, minus some. Among more than 95,000 clones listed, 83% were seen once. Sequencing was performed on PBMCs. These receptors came from a man between 18 and 35 years old in good health and CMV-seropositive.

The CDR3 loop is CASKEALNTEAFF. CDR3 in DNA: TGTGCCAGTAAGGAGGCGTTGAACACTGAAGCTTTCTTT. The rearrangement uses TRBV19 and TRBJ1-1; no clear D. V lost 7 bases and J lost 0, with 9 bases in between. The CDR3 length is 13 residues. Germline V CDR1 and CDR2: LNHDA, SQIVND (reference sequence).

This clone was counted only a few times. The chain has TRBV27 and TRBJ1-4; 11 bases align to TRBD1. CDR1 MNHEY and CDR2 SMNVEV come from the germline V gene (reference sequence). The V segment lost 6 bases and the J segment 8 bases; nucleotides outside the gene matches: 5. CDR3 length: 14 residues. CDR3 in amino acids: CASRRTGGLEKLFF. In nucleotides, the CDR3 is TGTGCCAGCAGGCGGACAGGGGGCCTAGAAAAACTGTTTTTT. Together with reference TRBV27 and TRBJ1-4, the CDR3 gives the full variable domain: EAQVTQNPRYLITVTGKKLTVTCSQNMNHEYMSWYRQDPGLGLRQIYYSMNVEVTDKGDVPEGYKVSRKEKRNFPLILESPSPNQTSLYFCASRRTGGLEKLFFGSGTQLSVL.

The rearrangement links TRBV5-4 to TRBJ2-3; D might be TRBD1 (5 bases). The germline CDR1 and CDR2 sequences are SGHNT and YYREEE (reference sequence). Trimming cost V 1 base and J 3 bases, with 6 bases left between them. The CDR3 loop spans 13 amino acids. The DNA of the CDR3 is TGTGCCAGCAGCTTGCCAGGGACAGATACGCAGTATTTT. Amino acids: CASSLPGTDTQYF. The whole variable domain, remainder taken from reference TRBV5-4 and TRBJ2-3, is ETGVTQSPTHLIKTRGQQVTLRCSSQSGHNTVSWYQQALGQGPQFIFQYYREEENGRGNFPPRFSGLQFPNYSSELNVNALELDDSALYLCASSLPGTDTQYFGPGTRLTVL.

This chain connects TRBV7-3 to TRBJ2-2, with 7 bases matching TRBD1. Germline lookup yields CDR1 SGHTA and CDR2 FQGTGA. The V segment lost 5 bases and the J segment 3 bases; nucleotides outside the gene matches: 6. The CDR3 runs 15 residues. The CDR3 DNA follows: TGTGCCAGCAGCGAGACAGGGCGGGACACCGGGGAGCTGTTTTTT. It is translated as CASSETGRDTGELFF.

The gene calls are TRBV5-6 and TRBJ1-2; D is perhaps TRBD1 (6 bases). Germline V CDR1 and CDR2: SGHDT, YYEEEE. The CDR3 sequence is 14 residues long. V lost 4 bases and J 4 bases, leaving 14 bases between the germline ends. The CDR3 DNA sequence: TGTGCCAGCAGCCCGGGGCGGGGGCCCTATGGCTACACCTTC. It encodes CASSPGRGPYGYTF.

The chain is built from TRBV27 and TRBJ2-1, with TRBD2 as a possible D gene (7 bases). Germline lookup yields CDR1 MNHEY and CDR2 SMNVEV (reference sequence). CDR3 length equals 16 residues. V was trimmed by 1 base and J by 4 bases, leaving 14 bases between them. CDR3 in amino acids: CASSLFGGGPYNEQFF. The CDR3 bases are TGTGCCAGCAGTTTATTCGGCGGGGGCCCGTACAATGAGCAGTTCTTC.

V and J are TRBV28 and TRBJ1-6, with 9 bases fitting TRBD1. The ends lost 5 bases at V and 6 bases at J; junction bases unmatched: 5. CDR3 length: 15 amino acids. Germline CDR1 MDHEN, CDR2 SYDVKM. DNA of the CDR3: TGTGCCAGCAGTCCACAGGGGGCTGGTAATTCACCCCTCCACTTT. Translation gives CASSPQGAGNSPLHF.

The gene calls are TRBV9 and TRBJ1-5; tentative D call: TRBD1 (6 bases). The CDR3 totals 15 residues. Germline V gives CDR1 SGDLS, CDR2 YYNGEE. V was shortened by 0 bases and J by 6 bases, with 13 bases between the two germline ends. This CDR3 reads CASSVEGELLQPQHF. The CDR3 DNA follows: TGTGCCAGCAGCGTAGAGGGGGAGTTGCTTCAGCCCCAGCATTTT.

This sequence joins TRBV29-1 and TRBJ1-2, with 10 bases aligning to TRBD1. This CDR3 is 13 amino acids long. Trimming at V came to 6 bases and at J to 6 bases, leaving 7 bases not matched to a gene. Germline assignment: CDR1 SQVTM and CDR2 ANQGSEA. The CDR3 DNA follows: TGCAGCGTCGGGTCCGGGACAGGGGATGGCTACACCTTC. Protein sequence: CSVGSGTGDGYTF.

This clone was detected once. In DNA, the CDR3 is TGTGCCAGTAGTCAACAGGGGGCCGCGAGCACAGATACGCAGTATTTT. Its translation: CASSQQGAASTDTQYF. The chain recombines TRBV19 with TRBJ2-3, with 9 bases aligning to TRBD1. Germline lookup yields CDR1 LNHDA and CDR2 SQIVND (reference sequence). The J segment lost 0 bases and the V segment lost 5 bases, leaving 6 bases of the junction unmatched. This CDR3 spans 16 amino acids.

The chain has TRBV9 and TRBJ2-3, with 9 nucleotides matching TRBD1. Germline lookup yields CDR1 SGDLS and CDR2 YYNGEE. V gave up 5 bases and J gave up 4 bases; unmatched junction bases: 11. This CDR3 has 16 residues. Here the CDR3 DNA reads TGTGCCAGCAGTGGGGAACGGACAGGGGTAGCAGATACGCAGTATTTT. It codes for CASSGERTGVADTQYF.

The J gene is TRBJ2-1, the V gene TRBV19; 7 bases match TRBD2. The V gene's germline CDR1 is LNHDA and CDR2 SQIVND (reference sequence). There are 13 residues in the CDR3. CDR3 in DNA: TGTGGTTGCGGGGGTTACTCCTACAATGAGCAGTTCTTC. It yields the protein CGCGGYSYNEQFF.